This T cell receptor (beta chain) is from a study of T-cell memory formation after mild COVID-19. Overall study results and limits: Contracting clones from day 15 to 85 had balanced CD4/CD8; later expanders favoured CD4+.

TCRdb analysed the 5' RACE reads with MiXCR anew, one entry per CDR3 protein. Of 160,000 or so distinct CDR3 sequences listed, roughly 30% were seen once; the top ten hold 12%. Points on this clonotype: What it binds is unknown.

V lost 7 bases, J lost 8 bases, and 18 bases lay in between. The CDR3 has 14 amino acids. In germline, CDR1 is SGHVS, CDR2 FQNEAQ. Specimen: PBMCs or a T cell subset sorted from them (not recorded which). The genes are TRBV7-8 and TRBJ2-1; no firm D call. The clonotype comes from an adult woman who had mild COVID-19 (a few samples of this study predate the infection). Cell type and time point are not known. CDR3 in DNA: TGTGCCAGCAAAGCCACCAGAGTTGTCGATGAGCAGTTCTTC. This gives the protein CASKATRVVDEQFF.